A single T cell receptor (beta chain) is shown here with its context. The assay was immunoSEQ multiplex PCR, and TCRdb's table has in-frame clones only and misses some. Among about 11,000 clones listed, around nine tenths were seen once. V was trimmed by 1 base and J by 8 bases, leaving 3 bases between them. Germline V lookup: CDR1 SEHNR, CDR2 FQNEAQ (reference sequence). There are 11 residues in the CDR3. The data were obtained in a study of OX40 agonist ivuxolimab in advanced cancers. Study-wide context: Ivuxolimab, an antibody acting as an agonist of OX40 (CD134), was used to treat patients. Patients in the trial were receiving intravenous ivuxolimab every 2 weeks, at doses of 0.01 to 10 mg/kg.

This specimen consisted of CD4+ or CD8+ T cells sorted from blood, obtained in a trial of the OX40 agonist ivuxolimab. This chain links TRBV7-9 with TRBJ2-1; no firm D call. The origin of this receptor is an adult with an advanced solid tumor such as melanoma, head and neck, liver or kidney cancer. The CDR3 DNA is TGTGCCAGCAGCTTAGACGATGAGCAGTTCTTC. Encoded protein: CASSLDDEQFF.